Below are 7 T cell receptor beta chains sequenced from a single sample in a study of blood T cell repertoires in COVID-19. Clones were sequenced by immunoSEQ multiplex PCR, and TCRdb holds only the in-frame ones, with some missing. The table lists 220,000 or so clones, about 91% of them singletons, with roughly 14% in the top ten. The sample consisted of PBMCs or T cells enriched from blood (not recorded which). The receptors stem from a woman between 50 and 59 years old with acute COVID-19.

This sequence joins TRBV19 and TRBJ1-2; TRBD1 aligns across 7 bases. This CDR3 is built from 16 residues. CDR1 is LNHDA, CDR2 SQIVND, per germline (reference sequence). Trimming took 10 bases from V and 0 from J; bases not matched to a gene: 14. CDR3 region: CAIRDQDRAPNYGYTF. For the CDR3, the DNA is TGTGCCATCCGGGACCAAGACAGGGCCCCTAACTATGGCTACACCTTC.

CDR3: CASSHLDTQYF. In DNA form, the CDR3 reads TGTGCCAGCAGCCACTTAGATACGCAGTATTTT. This rearrangement joins TRBV7-9 to TRBJ2-3; no firm D call. The CDR3 loop spans 11 amino acids. Germline CDR1 SEHNR, CDR2 FQNEAQ (reference sequence). The ends were cut back, 5 bases at V and 5 bases at J, with 5 bases in the middle. The whole variable domain, remainder taken from reference TRBV7-9 and TRBJ2-3, is DTGVSQNPRHKITKRGQNVTFRCDPISEHNRLYWYRQTLGQGPEFLTYFQNEAQLEKSRLLSDRFSAERPKGSFSTLEIQRTEQGDSAMYLCASSHLDTQYFGPGTRLTVL.

The V and J genes are TRBV5-1 and TRBJ1-3; D possibly corresponds to TRBD1 (6 bases). This CDR3 spans 13 amino acids. Germline V CDR1 and CDR2: SGHRS, YFSETQ. Trimming shortened V by 3 bases and J by 8 bases, and 12 bases separated the two germline ends. In nucleotides, the CDR3 is TGCGCCAGCAGCTACCAAGGGGGGGACACCATATATTTT. Translation: CASSYQGGDTIYF.

This chain links TRBV7-6 with TRBJ1-2, with TRBD1 matching 8 bases. The CDR3 loop spans 14 amino acids. Trimming took 1 base from V and 4 from J; bases not matched to a gene: 2. Germline V gives CDR1 SGHVS, CDR2 FNYEAQ. The CDR3 sequence is CASSLGGQGYGYTF. The CDR3 coding sequence is TGTGCCAGCAGCTTAGGAGGACAGGGCTATGGCTACACCTTC.

The gene calls are TRBV24-1 and TRBJ2-1; 7 bases map to TRBD1. Germline V gives CDR1 KGHDR, CDR2 SFDVKD. V dropped 9 bases and J dropped 12; count of bases not matched to a gene: 13. CDR3 length equals 13 residues. The CDR3 is CATGLGQAGGQFF. CDR3 bases: TGTGCCACCGGCCTCGGACAGGCCGGAGGGCAGTTCTTC.

The chain combines TRBV3-1 (or the pseudogene TRBV3-2) with TRBJ2-5, with D hard to call. The CDR3 is made up of 13 amino acids. Germline-derived CDR1 and CDR2 are LGHDT and YNNKEL (reference sequence). V was clipped by 6 bases and J by 7 bases, with 15 bases between them. CDR3 sequence: CASSESRTGTQYF. CDR3 bases: TGTGCCAGCAGTGAGTCCCGAACCGGGACCCAGTACTTC.

The genes are TRBV4-2 and TRBJ2-3; no firm D call. V dropped 1 base and J dropped 5 bases, with 10 bases sitting between them. This CDR3 spans 14 amino acids. Germline V gene sequence: CDR1 LGHNA, CDR2 YNFKEQ. DNA for the CDR3: TGTGCCAGCAGCCAAGGGCTGTTCATAGATACGCAGTATTTT. The encoded protein is CASSQGLFIDTQYF.